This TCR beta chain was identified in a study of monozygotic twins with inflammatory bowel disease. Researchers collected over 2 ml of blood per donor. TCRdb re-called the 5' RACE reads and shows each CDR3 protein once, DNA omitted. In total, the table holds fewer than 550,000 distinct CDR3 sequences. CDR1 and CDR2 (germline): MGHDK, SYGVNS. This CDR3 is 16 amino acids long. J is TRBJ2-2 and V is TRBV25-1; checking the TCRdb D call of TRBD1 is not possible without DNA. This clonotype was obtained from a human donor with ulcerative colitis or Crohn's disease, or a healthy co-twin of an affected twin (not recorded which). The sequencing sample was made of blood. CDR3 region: CASSGSGTSFTGELFF.